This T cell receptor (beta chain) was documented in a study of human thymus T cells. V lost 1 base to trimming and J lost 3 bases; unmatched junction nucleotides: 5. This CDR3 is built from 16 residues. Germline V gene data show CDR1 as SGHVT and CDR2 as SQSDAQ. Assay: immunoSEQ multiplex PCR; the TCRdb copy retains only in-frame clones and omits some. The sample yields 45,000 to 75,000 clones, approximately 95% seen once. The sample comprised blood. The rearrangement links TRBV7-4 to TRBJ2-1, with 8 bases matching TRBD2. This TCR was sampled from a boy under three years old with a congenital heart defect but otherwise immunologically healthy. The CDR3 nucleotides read TGTGCCAGCAGCTTAGTGGCCGGGACTAGCTACAATGAGCAGTTCTTC. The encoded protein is CASSLVAGTSYNEQFF.